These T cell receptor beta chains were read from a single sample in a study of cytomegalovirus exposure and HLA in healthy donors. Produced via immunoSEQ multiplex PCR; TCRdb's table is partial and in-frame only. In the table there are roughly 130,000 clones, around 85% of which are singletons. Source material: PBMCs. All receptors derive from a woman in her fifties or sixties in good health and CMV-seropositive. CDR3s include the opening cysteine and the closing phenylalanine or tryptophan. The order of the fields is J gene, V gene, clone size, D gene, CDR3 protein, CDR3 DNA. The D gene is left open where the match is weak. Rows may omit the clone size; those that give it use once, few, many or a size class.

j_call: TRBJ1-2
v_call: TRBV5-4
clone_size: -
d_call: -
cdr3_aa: CASSLGGRLGINGYTF
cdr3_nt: TGTGCCAGCAGCTTGGGAGGGCGGCTGGGCATTAATGGCTACACCTTC

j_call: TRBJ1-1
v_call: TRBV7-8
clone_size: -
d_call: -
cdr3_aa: CASSLLWTANTEAFF
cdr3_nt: TGTGCCAGCAGCTTACTTTGGACAGCGAACACTGAAGCTTTCTTT

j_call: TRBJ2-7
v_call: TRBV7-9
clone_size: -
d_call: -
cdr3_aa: CASSTWGAPYEQYF
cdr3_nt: TGTGCCAGCAGCACATGGGGAGCTCCCTACGAGCAGTACTTC

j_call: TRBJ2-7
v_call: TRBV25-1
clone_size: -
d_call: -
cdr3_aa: CASSDVQGVEQYF
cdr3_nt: TGTGCCAGCAGTGACGTACAAGGGGTCGAGCAGTACTTC

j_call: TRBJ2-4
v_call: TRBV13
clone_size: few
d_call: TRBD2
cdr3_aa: CASSPGLAGGRVKNIQYF
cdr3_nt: TGTGCCAGCAGCCCGGGACTAGCGGGGGGGCGGGTCAAAAACATTCAGTACTTC

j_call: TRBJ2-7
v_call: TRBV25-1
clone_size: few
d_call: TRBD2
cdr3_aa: CASTSSGGTYEQYF
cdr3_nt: TGTGCCAGCACATCTAGCGGGGGAACCTACGAGCAGTACTTC

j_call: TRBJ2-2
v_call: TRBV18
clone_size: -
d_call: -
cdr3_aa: CASSPRDTGELFF
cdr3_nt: TGTGCCAGCTCACCTCGGGACACCGGGGAGCTGTTTTTT

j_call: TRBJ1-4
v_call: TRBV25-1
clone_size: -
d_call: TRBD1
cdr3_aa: CASRDGTGDEKLFF
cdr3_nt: TGTGCCAGCAGGGACGGGACAGGGGATGAAAAACTGTTTTTT

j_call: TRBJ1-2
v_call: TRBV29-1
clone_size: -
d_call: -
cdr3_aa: CSVEPYGYTF
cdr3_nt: TGCAGCGTTGAACCGTATGGCTACACCTTC

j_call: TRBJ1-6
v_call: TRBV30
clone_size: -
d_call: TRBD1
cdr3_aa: CAWSVNRRGNSPLHF
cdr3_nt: TGTGCCTGGAGTGTAAATCGCAGGGGGAATTCACCCCTCCACTTT

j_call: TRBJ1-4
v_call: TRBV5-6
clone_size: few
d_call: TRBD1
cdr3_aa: CASSYGQGFTNEKLFF
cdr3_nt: TGTGCCAGCAGCTACGGACAGGGTTTTACTAATGAAAAACTGTTTTTT

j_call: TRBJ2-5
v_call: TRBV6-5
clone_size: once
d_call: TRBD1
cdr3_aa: CASSPDREETQYF
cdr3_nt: TGTGCCAGCAGTCCCGACAGGGAGGAGACCCAGTACTTC

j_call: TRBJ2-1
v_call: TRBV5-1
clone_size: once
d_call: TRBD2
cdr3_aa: CASRTLLAGGYNEQFF
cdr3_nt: TGCGCCAGCAGAACACTACTAGCGGGGGGGTACAATGAGCAGTTCTTC

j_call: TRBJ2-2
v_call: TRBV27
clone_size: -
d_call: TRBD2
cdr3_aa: CASSPRLANGELFF
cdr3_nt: TGTGCCAGCAGTCCCCGACTAGCTAACGGGGAGCTGTTTTTT

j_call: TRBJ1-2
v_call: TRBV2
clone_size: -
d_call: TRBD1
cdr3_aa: CASIWDRKDYGYTF
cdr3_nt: TGTGCCAGCATATGGGACAGAAAGGACTATGGCTACACCTTC

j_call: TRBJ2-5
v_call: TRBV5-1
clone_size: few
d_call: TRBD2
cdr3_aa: CASSLSAGGQETQYF
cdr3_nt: TGCGCCAGCAGCCTGTCAGCGGGGGGGCAAGAGACCCAGTACTTC

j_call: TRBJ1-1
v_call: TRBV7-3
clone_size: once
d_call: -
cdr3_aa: CASSSSGGTEAFF
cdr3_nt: TGTGCCAGCAGCTCCTCCGGGGGCACTGAAGCTTTCTTT

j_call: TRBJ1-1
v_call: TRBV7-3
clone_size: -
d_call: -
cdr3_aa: CASSLGRPEMNTEAFF
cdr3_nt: TGTGCCAGCAGCTTAGGCAGGCCCGAGATGAACACTGAAGCTTTCTTT

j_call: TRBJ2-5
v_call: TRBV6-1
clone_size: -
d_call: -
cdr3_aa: CASSGTFQETQYF
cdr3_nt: TGTGCCAGCAGTGGGACATTTCAAGAGACCCAGTACTTC

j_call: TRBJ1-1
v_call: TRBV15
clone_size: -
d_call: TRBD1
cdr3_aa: CATSSGTGMMNTEAFF
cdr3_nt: TGTGCCACCAGCTCCGGGACAGGGATGATGAACACTGAAGCTTTCTTT

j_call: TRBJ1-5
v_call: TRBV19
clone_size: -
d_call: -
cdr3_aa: CASSIGWANQPQHF
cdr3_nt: TGTGCCAGTAGTATAGGATGGGCTAATCAGCCCCAGCATTTT

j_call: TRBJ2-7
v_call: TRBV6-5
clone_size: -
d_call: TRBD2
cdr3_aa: CASSQPSGVVHEQYF
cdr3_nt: TGTGCCAGCAGCCAACCTAGCGGGGTTGTCCACGAGCAGTACTTC

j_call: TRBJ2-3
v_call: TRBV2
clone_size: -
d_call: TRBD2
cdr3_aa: CASSAGLAGPISTDTQYF
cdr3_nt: TGTGCCAGCAGTGCCGGACTAGCGGGGCCCATTAGCACAGATACGCAGTATTTT

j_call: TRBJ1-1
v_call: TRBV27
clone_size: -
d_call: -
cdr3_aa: CASSLSYQGTEAFF
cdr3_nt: TGTGCCAGCAGTTTATCCTACCAGGGCACTGAAGCTTTCTTT

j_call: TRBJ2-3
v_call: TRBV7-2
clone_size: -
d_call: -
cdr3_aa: CASSGGSADTQYF
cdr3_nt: TGTGCCAGCAGCGGGGGCTCCGCAGATACGCAGTATTTT

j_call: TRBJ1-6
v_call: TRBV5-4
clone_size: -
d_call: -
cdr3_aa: CASSLMTGEYSPLHF
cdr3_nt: TGTGCCAGCAGCCTCATGACAGGTGAATATTCACCCCTCCACTTT

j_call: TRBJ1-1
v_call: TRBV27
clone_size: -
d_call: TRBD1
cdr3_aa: CASSRGTGGSHTEAFF
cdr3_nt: TGTGCCAGCAGTCGAGGGACAGGGGGCTCTCACACTGAAGCTTTCTTT

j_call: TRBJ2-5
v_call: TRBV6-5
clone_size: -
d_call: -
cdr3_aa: CASKPPGETQYF
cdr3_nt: TGTGCCAGCAAACCTCCAGGAGAGACCCAGTACTTC

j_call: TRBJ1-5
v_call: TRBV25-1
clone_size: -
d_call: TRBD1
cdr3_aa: CASSRGQANQPQHF
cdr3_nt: TGTGCCAGCAGTAGGGGACAGGCCAATCAGCCCCAGCATTTT

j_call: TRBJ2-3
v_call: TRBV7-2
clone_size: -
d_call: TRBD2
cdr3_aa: CASSLVSSGGLSTDTQYF
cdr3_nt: TGTGCCAGCAGCTTAGTCTCTAGCGGGGGGCTGAGCACAGATACGCAGTATTTT

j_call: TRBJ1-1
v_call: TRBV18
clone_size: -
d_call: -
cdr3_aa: CASSPEGDMNTEAFF
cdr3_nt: TGTGCCAGCTCACCTGAAGGGGATATGAACACTGAAGCTTTCTTT

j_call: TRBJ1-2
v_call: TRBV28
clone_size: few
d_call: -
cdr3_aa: CASRGLGVDLSNYGYTF
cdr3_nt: TGTGCCAGCAGGGGTCTCGGGGTCGACTTATCGAACTATGGCTACACCTTC

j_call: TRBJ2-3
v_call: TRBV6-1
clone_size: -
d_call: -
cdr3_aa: CASSEVEQTTQYF
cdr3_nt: TGTGCCAGCAGTGAAGTGGAACAGACTACGCAGTATTTT

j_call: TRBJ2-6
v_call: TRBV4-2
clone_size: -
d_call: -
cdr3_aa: CASSQVETTSGANVLTF
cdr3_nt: TGTGCCAGCAGCCAAGTGGAGACTACCTCTGGGGCCAACGTCCTGACTTTC

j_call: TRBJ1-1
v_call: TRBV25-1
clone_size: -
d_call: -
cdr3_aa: CASSKLYTGQRNTEAFF
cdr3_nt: TGTGCCAGCAGTAAACTCTACACTGGACAGAGGAACACTGAAGCTTTCTTT

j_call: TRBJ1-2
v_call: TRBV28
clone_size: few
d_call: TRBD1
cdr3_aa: CASCSDRVYGYTF
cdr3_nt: TGTGCCAGCTGCTCTGACAGGGTTTATGGCTACACCTTC

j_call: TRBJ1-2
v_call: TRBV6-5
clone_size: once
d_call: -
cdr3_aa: CASSYRGVYMSF
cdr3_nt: TGTGCCAGCAGTTACCGGGGGGTCTACATGTCCTTC

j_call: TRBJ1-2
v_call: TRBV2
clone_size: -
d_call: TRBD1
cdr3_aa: CASSKLQGAFDGYTF
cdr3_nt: TGTGCCAGCAGTAAATTACAGGGGGCTTTTGATGGCTACACCTTC

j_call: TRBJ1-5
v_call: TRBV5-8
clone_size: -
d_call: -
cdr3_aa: CASSLVDQPQHF
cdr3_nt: TGTGCCAGCAGCTTGGTAGATCAGCCCCAGCATTTT

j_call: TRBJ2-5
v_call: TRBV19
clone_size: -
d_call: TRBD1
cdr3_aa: CASSIDGTGVRETQYF
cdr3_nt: TGTGCCAGTAGTATAGACGGGACAGGGGTTCGGGAGACCCAGTACTTC

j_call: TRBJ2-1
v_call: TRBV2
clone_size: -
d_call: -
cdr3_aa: CASREIGPAEQFF
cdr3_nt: TGTGCCAGCAGGGAAATTGGGCCTGCTGAGCAGTTCTTC